The entry below describes one T cell receptor beta chain. The antigen is undetermined. This entry comes from a study of blood T cells in healthy people across ages. Study outcomes and limitations: Higher diversity, along with more naive CD4+ cells, distinguished long-lived donors from aged donors. It was held that diversity estimates obtained from one million T cells represented underestimates.

V gave up 1 base and J gave up 6 bases, with 13 bases separating them. Germline V lookup: CDR1 LGHDT, CDR2 YNNKEL (reference sequence). The CDR3 runs 15 residues. The authors drew approximately 9 milliliters of peripheral blood from each donor. Each sample yielded at least 6 million isolated PBMCs. A second PCR of roughly 7 to 11 cycles used a sample-barcoded 5' primer and a J-beta primer mix. MiXCR was run by TCRdb on the 5' RACE reads, yielding one entry per CDR3 protein. The sample contains roughly 500,000 distinct CDR3 sequences, approximately 25% of which appear only once. The sequenced material came from blood. The chain joins TRBV3-1 to TRBJ2-1; maybe TRBD1 (6 bases). This sequence originates from an older woman in good health. The CDR3 protein is CASSQGGGLVNEQFF. CDR3 sequence (DNA): TGTGCCAGCAGCCAAGGTGGGGGCCTGGTCAATGAGCAGTTCTTC.